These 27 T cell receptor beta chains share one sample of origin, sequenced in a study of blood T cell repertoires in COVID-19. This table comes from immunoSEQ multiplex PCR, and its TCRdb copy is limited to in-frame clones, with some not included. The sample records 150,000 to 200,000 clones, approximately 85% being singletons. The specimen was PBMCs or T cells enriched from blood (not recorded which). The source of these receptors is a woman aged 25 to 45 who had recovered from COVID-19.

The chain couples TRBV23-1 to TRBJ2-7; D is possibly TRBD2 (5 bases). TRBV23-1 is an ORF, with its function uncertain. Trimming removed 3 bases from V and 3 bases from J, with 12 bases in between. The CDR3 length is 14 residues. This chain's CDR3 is CASSQRSSDYEQYF. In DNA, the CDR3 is TGCGCCAGCAGTCAGCGAAGTAGCGACTACGAGCAGTACTTC.

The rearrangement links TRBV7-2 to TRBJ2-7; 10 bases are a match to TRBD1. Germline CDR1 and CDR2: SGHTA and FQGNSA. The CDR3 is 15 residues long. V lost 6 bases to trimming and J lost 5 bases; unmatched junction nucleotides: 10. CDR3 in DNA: TGTGCCAGCAGTAGACCGGGACAGGGGAGGCACGAGCAGTACTTC. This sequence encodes CASSRPGQGRHEQYF.

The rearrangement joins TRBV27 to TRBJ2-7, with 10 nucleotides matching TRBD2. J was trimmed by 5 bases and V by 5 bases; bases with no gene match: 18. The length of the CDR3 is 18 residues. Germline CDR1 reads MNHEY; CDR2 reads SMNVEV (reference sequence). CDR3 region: CASSLMGGASGSIDEQYF. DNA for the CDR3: TGTGCCAGCAGTCTAATGGGGGGGGCTAGCGGGAGTATCGACGAGCAGTACTTC.

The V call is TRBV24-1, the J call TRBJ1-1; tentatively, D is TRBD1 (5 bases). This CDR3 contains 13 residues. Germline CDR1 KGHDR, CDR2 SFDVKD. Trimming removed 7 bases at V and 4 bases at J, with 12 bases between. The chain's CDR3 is CATRDRQGTEAFF. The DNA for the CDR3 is TGTGCCACCAGGGACCGGCAGGGCACTGAAGCTTTCTTT.

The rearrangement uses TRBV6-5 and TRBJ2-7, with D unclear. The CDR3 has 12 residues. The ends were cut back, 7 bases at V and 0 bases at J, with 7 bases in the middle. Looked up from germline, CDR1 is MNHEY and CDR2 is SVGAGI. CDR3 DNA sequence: TGTGCCAGCAAGCCGTACTCCTACGAGCAGTACTTC. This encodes CASKPYSYEQYF.

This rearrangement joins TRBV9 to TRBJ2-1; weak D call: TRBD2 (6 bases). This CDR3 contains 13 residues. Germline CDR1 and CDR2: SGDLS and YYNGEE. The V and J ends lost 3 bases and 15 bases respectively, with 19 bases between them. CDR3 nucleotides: TGTGCCAGCAGCGCCTTCGGGACTCCAAACGTGTTCTTC. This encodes CASSAFGTPNVFF.

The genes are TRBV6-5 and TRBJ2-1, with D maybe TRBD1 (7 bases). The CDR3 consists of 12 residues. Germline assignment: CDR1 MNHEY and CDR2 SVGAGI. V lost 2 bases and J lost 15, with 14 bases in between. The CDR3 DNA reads TGTGCCAGCAGTTACGACAGGGAGGTCGTGTTCTTC. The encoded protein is CASSYDREVVFF.

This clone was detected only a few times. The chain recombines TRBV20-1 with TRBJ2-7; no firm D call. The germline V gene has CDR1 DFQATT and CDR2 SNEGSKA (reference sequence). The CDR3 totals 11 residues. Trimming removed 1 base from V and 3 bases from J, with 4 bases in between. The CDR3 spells CSARVSYEQYF. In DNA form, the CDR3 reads TGCAGTGCTAGAGTCAGCTACGAGCAGTACTTC.

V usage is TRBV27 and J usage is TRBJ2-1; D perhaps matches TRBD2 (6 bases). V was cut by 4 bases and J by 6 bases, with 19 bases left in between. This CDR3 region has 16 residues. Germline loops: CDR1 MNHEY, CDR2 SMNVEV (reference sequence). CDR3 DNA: TGTGCCAGCAGTTATAGGTATCGACTAGTTGTCAATGAGCAGTTCTTC. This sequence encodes CASSYRYRLVVNEQFF.

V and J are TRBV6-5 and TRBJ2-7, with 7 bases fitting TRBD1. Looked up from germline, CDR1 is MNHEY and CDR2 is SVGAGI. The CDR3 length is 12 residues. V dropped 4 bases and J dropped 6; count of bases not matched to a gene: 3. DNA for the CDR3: TGTGCCAGCAGTTTCACAGGGGTCGAGCAGTACTTC. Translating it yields CASSFTGVEQYF.

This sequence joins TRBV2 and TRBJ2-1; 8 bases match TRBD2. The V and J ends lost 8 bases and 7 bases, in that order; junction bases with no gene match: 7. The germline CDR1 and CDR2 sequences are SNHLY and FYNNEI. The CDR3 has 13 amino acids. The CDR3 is CASFGGTRNEQFF. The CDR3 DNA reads TGTGCCAGCTTTGGCGGGACTAGAAATGAGCAGTTCTTC.

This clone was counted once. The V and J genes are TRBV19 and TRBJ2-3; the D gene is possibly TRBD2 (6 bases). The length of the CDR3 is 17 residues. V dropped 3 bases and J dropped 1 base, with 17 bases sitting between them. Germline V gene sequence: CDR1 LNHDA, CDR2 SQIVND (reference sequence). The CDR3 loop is CASSMPAGLARTDTQYF. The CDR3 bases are TGTGCCAGTAGTATGCCGGCGGGACTGGCACGCACAGATACGCAGTATTTT.

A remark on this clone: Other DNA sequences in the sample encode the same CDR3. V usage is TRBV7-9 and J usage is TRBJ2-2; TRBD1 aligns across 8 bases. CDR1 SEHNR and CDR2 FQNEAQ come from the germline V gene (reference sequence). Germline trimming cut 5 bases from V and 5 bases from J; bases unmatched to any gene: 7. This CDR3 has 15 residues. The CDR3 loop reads CASSPRTGWTGELFF. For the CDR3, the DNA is TGTGCCAGCAGCCCGAGGACAGGGTGGACCGGGGAGCTGTTTTTT.

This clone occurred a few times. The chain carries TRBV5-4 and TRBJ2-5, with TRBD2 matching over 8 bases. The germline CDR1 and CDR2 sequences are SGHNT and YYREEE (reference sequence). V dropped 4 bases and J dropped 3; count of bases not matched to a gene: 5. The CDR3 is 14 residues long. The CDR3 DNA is TGTGCCAGCAGCCCGACCGGGGGGGAAGAGACCCAGTACTTC. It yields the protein CASSPTGGEETQYF.

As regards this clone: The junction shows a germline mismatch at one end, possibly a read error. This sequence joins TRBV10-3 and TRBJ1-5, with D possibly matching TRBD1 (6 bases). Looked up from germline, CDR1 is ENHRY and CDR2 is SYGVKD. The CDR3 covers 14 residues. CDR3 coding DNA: TGTGCCATCAGTGATGGGGGGGGCAAACAGCCCCAGCATTTT. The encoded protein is CAISDGGGKQPQHF.

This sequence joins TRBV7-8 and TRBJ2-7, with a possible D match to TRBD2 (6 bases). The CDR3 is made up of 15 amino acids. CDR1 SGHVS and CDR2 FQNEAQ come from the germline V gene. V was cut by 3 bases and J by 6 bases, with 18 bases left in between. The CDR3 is CASSFRDWSLGEQYF. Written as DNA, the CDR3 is TGTGCCAGCAGCTTCCGGGACTGGAGTCTGGGCGAGCAGTACTTC.

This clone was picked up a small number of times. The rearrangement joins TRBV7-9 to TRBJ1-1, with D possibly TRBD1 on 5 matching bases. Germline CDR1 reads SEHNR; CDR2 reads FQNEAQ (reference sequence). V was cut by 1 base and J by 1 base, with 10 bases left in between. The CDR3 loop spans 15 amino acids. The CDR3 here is CASSLGWGENTEAFF. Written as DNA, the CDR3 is TGTGCCAGCAGCTTAGGATGGGGCGAGAACACTGAAGCTTTCTTT.

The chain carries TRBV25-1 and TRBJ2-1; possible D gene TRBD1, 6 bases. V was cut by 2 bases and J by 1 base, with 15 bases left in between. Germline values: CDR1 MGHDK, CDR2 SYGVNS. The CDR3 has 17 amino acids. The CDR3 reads CASSERAGTHSYNEQFF. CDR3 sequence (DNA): TGTGCCAGCAGTGAACGAGCCGGGACACATTCCTACAATGAGCAGTTCTTC. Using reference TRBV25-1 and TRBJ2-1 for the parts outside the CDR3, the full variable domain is EADIYQTPRYLVIGTGKKITLECSQTMGHDKMYWYQQDPGMELHLIHYSYGVNSTEKGDLSSESTVSRIRTEHFPLTLESARPSHTSQYLCASSERAGTHSYNEQFFGPGTRLTVL.

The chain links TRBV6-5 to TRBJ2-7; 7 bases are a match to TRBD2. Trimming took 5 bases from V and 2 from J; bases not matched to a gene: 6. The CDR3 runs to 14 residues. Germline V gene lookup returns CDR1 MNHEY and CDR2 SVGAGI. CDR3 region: CASSRASGPYEQYF. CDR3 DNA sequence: TGTGCCAGCAGTAGGGCTAGCGGCCCCTACGAGCAGTACTTC.

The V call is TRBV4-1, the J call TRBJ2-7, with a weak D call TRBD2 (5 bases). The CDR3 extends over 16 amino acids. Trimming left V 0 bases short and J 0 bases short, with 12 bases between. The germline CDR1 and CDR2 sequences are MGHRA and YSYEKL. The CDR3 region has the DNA TGCGCCAGCAGCCAAGATCGGGCGGGCCGCTCCTACGAGCAGTACTTC. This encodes CASSQDRAGRSYEQYF.

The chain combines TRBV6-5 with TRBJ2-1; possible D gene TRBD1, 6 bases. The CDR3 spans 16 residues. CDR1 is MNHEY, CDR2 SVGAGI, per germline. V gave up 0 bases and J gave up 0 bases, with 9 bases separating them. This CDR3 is CASSYSGASSYNEQFF. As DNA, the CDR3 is TGTGCCAGCAGTTACTCGGGGGCTAGCTCCTACAATGAGCAGTTCTTC.

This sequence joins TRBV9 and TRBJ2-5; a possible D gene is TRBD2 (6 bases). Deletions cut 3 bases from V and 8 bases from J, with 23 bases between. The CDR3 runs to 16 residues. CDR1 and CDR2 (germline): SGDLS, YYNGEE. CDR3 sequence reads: CASSAGGTPVGVTQYF. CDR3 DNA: TGTGCCAGCAGCGCCGGAGGGACTCCCGTTGGTGTCACCCAGTACTTC.

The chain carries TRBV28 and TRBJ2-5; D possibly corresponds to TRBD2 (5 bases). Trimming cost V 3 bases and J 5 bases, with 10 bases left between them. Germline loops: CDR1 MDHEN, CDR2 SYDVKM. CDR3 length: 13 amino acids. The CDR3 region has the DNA TGTGCCAGCAGTTTGGTAGGCGGGGAGACCCAGTACTTC. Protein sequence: CASSLVGGETQYF.

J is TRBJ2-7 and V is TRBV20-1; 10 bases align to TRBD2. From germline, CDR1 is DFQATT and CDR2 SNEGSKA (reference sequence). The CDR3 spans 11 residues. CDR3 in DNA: TGCAGCGGACTAGCGGTGTACGAGCAGTACTTC. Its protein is CSGLAVYEQYF.

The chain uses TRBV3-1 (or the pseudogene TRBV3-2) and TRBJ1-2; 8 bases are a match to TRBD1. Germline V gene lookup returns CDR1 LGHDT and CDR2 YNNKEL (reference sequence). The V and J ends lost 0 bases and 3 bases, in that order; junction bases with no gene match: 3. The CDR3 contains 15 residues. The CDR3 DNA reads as TGTGCCAGCAGCCAAGACCAACAGGGGGACTATGGCTACACCTTC. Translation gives CASSQDQQGDYGYTF.

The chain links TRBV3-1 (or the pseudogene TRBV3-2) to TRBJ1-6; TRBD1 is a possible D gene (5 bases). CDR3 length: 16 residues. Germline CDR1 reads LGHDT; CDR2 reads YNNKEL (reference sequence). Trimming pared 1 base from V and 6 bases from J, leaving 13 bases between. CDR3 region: CASSQGGGGPNSPLHF. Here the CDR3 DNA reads TGTGCCAGCAGCCAAGGGGGGGGTGGGCCTAATTCACCCCTCCACTTT.

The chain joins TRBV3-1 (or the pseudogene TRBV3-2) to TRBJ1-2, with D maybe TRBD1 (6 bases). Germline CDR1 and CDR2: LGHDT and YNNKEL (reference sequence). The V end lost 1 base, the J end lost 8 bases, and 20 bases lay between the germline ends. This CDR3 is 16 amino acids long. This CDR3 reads CASSQVGQGSPYGYTF. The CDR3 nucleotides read TGTGCCAGCAGCCAAGTAGGGCAGGGGTCCCCCTACGGCTACACCTTC.